The 26 T cell receptor beta chains presented below share a single source sample, sequenced in a study of T cells in Graves' hyperthyroidism and ophthalmopathy. Researchers amplified the TCR beta CDR3 regions from RNA transcripts. In the first-round RT-PCR of the TCR CDR3, the HTBI primer set was used. Using its own MiXCR run on the multiplex PCR reads, TCRdb lists one record per CDR3 protein. The sample contains approximately 200,000 distinct CDR3 sequences, 18% of which appear only once. Material: blood. These receptor sequences come from a man aged 40-55 years with Graves' hyperthyroidism.

This clonotype was detected ten times or more. CDR3 protein: CASSPKGGYYNEQFF. In DNA form, the CDR3 reads TGTGCCAGCAGCCCAAAGGGGGGGTATTACAATGAGCAGTTCTTC. The rearrangement links TRBV11-3 to TRBJ2-1; D might be TRBD2 (7 bases). This CDR3 has 15 amino acids. V was clipped by 5 bases and J by 4 bases, with 15 bases between them. Germline CDR1 is SGHNT and CDR2 is YENEEA.

A few counts support this clonotype. The genes are TRBV28 and TRBJ1-2, with TRBD1 matching 7 bases. This CDR3 has 15 amino acids. V shed 6 bases and J 4 bases; nucleotides not matched to a gene: 11. Germline CDR1 and CDR2: MDHEN and SYDVKM. The CDR3 bases are TGTGCCAGCAGCCCCGGGCAGGGGGTGCCCTATGGCTACACCTTC. This translates into CASSPGQGVPYGYTF.

This clonotype was recorded a few times. The chain couples TRBV20-1 to TRBJ1-1; TRBD1 aligns across 9 bases. The CDR3 spans 15 residues. After removal of 0 bases from V and 6 bases from J, the junction contained 8 bases not matched to a gene. CDR1 DFQATT and CDR2 SNEGSKA come from the germline V gene (reference sequence). The CDR3 spells CSARDPTGGLAEAFF. CDR3 coding DNA: TGCAGTGCTAGAGATCCTACAGGGGGCCTCGCTGAAGCTTTCTTT.

The V gene is TRBV5-1, the J gene TRBJ2-3, with D possibly TRBD2 on 7 matching bases. The V gene lost 1 base and the J gene lost 5 bases, with 11 bases spanning the gap. CDR3 size: 14 residues. Germline values: CDR1 SGHRS, CDR2 YFSETQ. The CDR3 is CASSLRGGRDTQYF. The CDR3, as DNA: TGCGCCAGCAGCTTGAGGGGGGGGCGAGATACGCAGTATTTT.

This clonotype came up once. This chain connects TRBV2 to TRBJ2-7; 10 nucleotides align to TRBD1. Germline CDR1 SNHLY, CDR2 FYNNEI. V trimming: 5 bases; J trimming: 5 bases; junction bases outside the gene matches: 9. The CDR3 extends over 15 amino acids. This CDR3 is CASSKQGQGNDEQYF. The CDR3 DNA reads TGTGCCAGCAGTAAACAGGGACAGGGGAACGACGAGCAGTACTTC.

The V call is TRBV6-2 or TRBV6-3, the J call TRBJ2-7; 8 bases map to TRBD1. The junction had 7 bases not matched to a gene; V was cut back by 3 bases and J by 3 bases. CDR1 and CDR2 (germline): MNHEY, SVGEGT. The CDR3 covers 15 residues. DNA for the CDR3: TGTGCCAGCAGTTATAGTCGACAGGGGAACTACGAGCAGTACTTC. Its translation is CASSYSRQGNYEQYF.

This clonotype showed up many times. This chain uses TRBV2 with TRBJ2-2; D gene unclear. The V gene lost 4 bases and the J gene lost 1 base, with 10 bases spanning the gap. The CDR3 consists of 15 residues. Germline assignment: CDR1 SNHLY and CDR2 FYNNEI. This CDR3 reads CASSVQSGNTGELFF. As DNA, the CDR3 is TGTGCCAGCAGTGTTCAGAGTGGGAACACCGGGGAGCTGTTTTTT. The full variable domain, in which reference TRBV2 and TRBJ2-2 provide the parts outside the CDR3, is EPEVTQTPSHQVTQMGQEVILRCVPISNHLYFYWYRQILGQKVEFLVSFYNNEISEKSEIFDDQFSVERPDGSNFTLKIRSTKLEDSAMYFCASSVQSGNTGELFFGEGSRLTVL.

The rearrangement uses TRBV7-8 and TRBJ2-2; 8 nucleotides align to TRBD1. Looked up from germline, CDR1 is SGHVS and CDR2 is FQNEAQ. V was clipped by 7 bases and J by 9 bases; unmatched bases: 10. The CDR3 totals 14 residues. CDR3 sequence reads: CASKDRGRSRELFF. CDR3 sequence (DNA): TGTGCCAGCAAAGACAGGGGCAGGTCCCGGGAGCTGTTTTTT.

This clonotype has at least ten counts. This chain connects TRBV9 to TRBJ1-1; D gene unclear. The CDR3 is made up of 14 amino acids. The ends were cut back, 4 bases at V and 0 bases at J, with 10 bases in the middle. The germline CDR1 and CDR2 sequences are SGDLS and YYNGEE. CDR3 nucleotides: TGTGCCAGCAGCCCCAAAGACGTGAACACTGAAGCTTTCTTT. It codes for CASSPKDVNTEAFF.

This sequence joins TRBV20-1 and TRBJ2-1; D not resolved. Trimming took 2 bases from V and 0 from J, leaving 5 bases between them. This CDR3 has 13 amino acids. Germline loops: CDR1 DFQATT, CDR2 SNEGSKA (reference sequence). The CDR3 DNA follows: TGCAGTGCTAGATCCCCCTCCTACAATGAGCAGTTCTTC. Translating it yields CSARSPSYNEQFF.

This chain connects TRBV20-1 to TRBJ2-3; maybe TRBD2 (6 bases). Germline loops: CDR1 DFQATT, CDR2 SNEGSKA (reference sequence). This CDR3 spans 14 amino acids. The germline V and J ends were trimmed by 1 base and 4 bases, with 12 bases remaining between them. CDR3 in amino acids: CSARVADLSDTQYF. The CDR3 DNA reads as TGCAGTGCTAGAGTAGCGGATTTGTCAGATACGCAGTATTTT.

This clonotype has ten or more counts. The CDR3 region is CATSKQTYNEQFF. In DNA form, the CDR3 reads TGTGCCACCAGTAAACAGACCTACAATGAGCAGTTCTTC. The V and J genes are TRBV24-1 and TRBJ2-1; D is unclear. The CDR3 length is 13 residues. V lost 6 bases and J 2 bases, leaving 7 bases between the germline ends. Germline V lookup: CDR1 KGHDR, CDR2 SFDVKD.

The rearrangement uses TRBV5-1 and TRBJ1-1; 12 bases map to TRBD1. Trimming cost V 4 bases and J 11 bases; bases outside gene matches: 9. The length of the CDR3 is 14 residues. Per the germline V gene, CDR1 is SGHRS and CDR2 is YFSETQ. CDR3 nucleotides: TGCGCCAGCAGCGACCTACCGGGACAGGGGGCTGCTTTCTTT. This sequence encodes CASSDLPGQGAAFF.

In its sample, this clonotype was seen a few times. This chain joins TRBV7-9 and TRBJ2-1; 15 nucleotides match TRBD2. Germline V gives CDR1 SEHNR, CDR2 FQNEAQ (reference sequence). The CDR3 consists of 14 residues. Germline trimming cut 5 bases from V and 10 bases from J; bases unmatched to any gene: 3. Here the CDR3 DNA reads TGTGCCAGCAGCCCCGGGACTAGCGGGGGGGAGCAGTTCTTC. Its protein product is CASSPGTSGGEQFF.

This clonotype was found many times. This chain uses TRBV12-3 or TRBV12-4 with TRBJ1-1; tentative D call: TRBD1 (5 bases). V lost 2 bases and J lost 1, with 11 bases in between. This CDR3 is 15 amino acids long. CDR3 in amino acids: CASSLRRGGNTEAFF. CDR3 bases: TGTGCCAGCAGTTTACGGCGGGGGGGGAACACTGAAGCTTTCTTT.

This clonotype has ten or more counts. This chain uses TRBV5-6 with TRBJ2-5; D may correspond to TRBD1 or TRBD2 (5 bases each). Trimming left V 3 bases short and J 0 bases short, with 9 bases between. Germline V gene sequence: CDR1 SGHDT, CDR2 YYEEEE. CDR3 size: 14 residues. The CDR3 DNA sequence: TGTGCCAGCAGCTGGGGGTCAAACCAAGAGACCCAGTACTTC. Amino acid sequence: CASSWGSNQETQYF.

The gene calls are TRBV28 and TRBJ1-1; 7 bases line up with TRBD1. V was clipped by 6 bases and J by 11 bases; unmatched bases: 18. CDR1 is MDHEN and CDR2 is SYDVKM in the germline V gene. There are 15 residues in the CDR3. CDR3 amino acids: CASSLPGQSFDAAFF. CDR3 coding DNA: TGTGCCAGCAGCTTACCGGGACAGAGTTTTGATGCGGCTTTCTTT.

The sample holds many counts of this clonotype. This chain links TRBV12-3 or TRBV12-4 with TRBJ1-2; no clear D gene. The CDR3 consists of 12 residues. Trimming removed 1 base at V and 8 bases at J, with 8 bases between. Here the CDR3 reads CASSLGPRGYTF. The DNA of the CDR3 is TGTGCCAGCAGTTTAGGGCCCAGAGGCTACACCTTC.

Ten or more counts support this clonotype. As DNA, the CDR3 is TGCAGTGCCCTTATGATACCGGGACAGGGAAGCGGGGAGACCCAGTACTTC. This gives the protein CSALMIPGQGSGETQYF. This chain connects TRBV20-1 to TRBJ2-5; 9 positions match TRBD1. The germline V gene encodes CDR1 DFQATT and CDR2 SNEGSKA (reference sequence). Trimming took 6 bases from V and 5 from J; bases not matched to a gene: 19. The CDR3 spans 17 residues.

This clonotype appeared many times. The rearrangement uses TRBV11-2 and TRBJ2-2; perhaps TRBD2 as D (5 bases). V was shortened by 5 bases and J by 6 bases, with 13 bases between the two germline ends. Germline loops: CDR1 SGHAT, CDR2 FQNNGV. The CDR3 has 14 residues. The CDR3 here is CASSVTGISGELFF. The CDR3 coding sequence is TGTGCCAGCAGCGTAACGGGGATCTCCGGGGAGCTGTTTTTT.

This clonotype was seen at least ten times. The V gene is TRBV12-3 or TRBV12-4, the J gene TRBJ1-1; D ambiguous. The CDR3 totals 12 residues. V lost 6 bases to trimming and J lost 4 bases, with 9 bases between them. CDR3 residues: CASRLWSTEAFF. CDR3 DNA: TGTGCCAGCAGACTTTGGAGCACTGAAGCTTTCTTT.

J is TRBJ2-4 and V is TRBV27; tentatively, D is TRBD2 (5 bases). This CDR3 region has 12 residues. The germline V and J ends were trimmed by 8 bases and 8 bases, with 13 bases remaining between them. The germline V gene encodes CDR1 MNHEY and CDR2 SMNVEV (reference sequence). The CDR3 is CASGENKDIQYF. The DNA for the CDR3 is TGTGCCAGCGGGGAGAATAAGGACATTCAGTACTTC.

The chain recombines TRBV20-1 with TRBJ1-5, with D perhaps matching TRBD1 (5 bases). The CDR3 runs to 12 residues. V shed 4 bases and J shed 4 bases, with 8 bases lying between them. Germline V gives CDR1 DFQATT, CDR2 SNEGSKA (reference sequence). The CDR3 loop is CSATDSNQPQHF. The CDR3 DNA follows: TGCAGTGCTACCGACAGTAATCAGCCCCAGCATTTT.

This clonotype was observed many times. This rearrangement joins TRBV2 to TRBJ2-3; D is possibly TRBD2 (5 bases). CDR3 length: 14 residues. Germline V CDR1 and CDR2: SNHLY, FYNNEI. Trimming stripped 5 bases from V and 4 bases from J, with 13 bases between. The CDR3 DNA follows: TGTGCCAGCAGTATCTTTCGGGGAGCAGATACGCAGTATTTT. Amino acid sequence: CASSIFRGADTQYF.

Concerning this clonotype: Possible read error: a much larger clone is one base away. The chain combines TRBV4-3 with TRBJ2-7; tentative D call: TRBD2 (5 bases). Per germline, CDR1 LGHNA and CDR2 YSLEER. The CDR3 contains 18 residues. Trimming shortened V by 4 bases and J by 5 bases, and 27 bases separated the two germline ends. Here the CDR3 reads CASSLPTGLVGSTDEQYF. The DNA of the CDR3 is TGCGCCAGCAGCCTTCCCACGGGCCTAGTGGGGAGTACGGACGAGCAGTACTTC.

This clonotype was found many times. This chain uses TRBV12-3 or TRBV12-4 with TRBJ2-1, with TRBD1 identical over 9 bases. V lost 3 bases to trimming and J lost 9 bases; unmatched junction nucleotides: 3. This CDR3 has 13 amino acids. The CDR3 sequence is CASSFGTGSEQFF. CDR3 in DNA: TGTGCCAGCAGTTTCGGGACAGGGAGTGAGCAGTTCTTC.